This passage covers 30 T cell receptor beta chains from one sample sequenced in a study of T-cell reconstitution after alpha-beta-depleted transplantation in children. TCRbeta library construction was performed incorporating unique molecular identifiers. TCRdb redid the calling of the PCR reads with MiXCR, one entry per CDR3 protein. Counted here are roughly 2,900 distinct CDR3 sequences, about an eighth occurring once; the ten biggest clones make up roughly 80%. Sequenced material: PBMCs, mostly from graft donor cells, taken 360 days after TCRalphabeta/CD19-depleted stem cell transplant. All receptors derive from a patient under 10 years old who had a stem cell transplant for inherited bone marrow failure, so the T cells may come from the graft donor.

This clonotype appeared many times. This sequence joins TRBV19 and TRBJ2-1; 8 bases fit TRBD2. Germline V gives CDR1 LNHDA, CDR2 SQIVND (reference sequence). The junction had 6 bases not matched to a gene; V was cut back by 4 bases and J by 4 bases. The CDR3 is made up of 15 amino acids. CDR3 DNA sequence: TGTGCCAGTAGTACCTCCGGGACTAGTTACAATGAGCAGTTCTTC. Translating it yields CASSTSGTSYNEQFF. Full variable domain (remainder filled in from reference TRBV19 and TRBJ2-1): DGGITQSPKYLFRKEGQNVTLSCEQNLNHDAMYWYRQDPGQGLRLIYYSQIVNDFQKGDIAEGYSVSREKKESFPLTVTSAQKNPTAFYLCASSTSGTSYNEQFFGPGTRLTVL.

This clonotype was recorded many times. The V gene is TRBV15, the J gene TRBJ2-7; 8 bases align to TRBD1. This CDR3 has 15 amino acids. The germline gives CDR1 LNHNV, CDR2 YYDKDF (reference sequence). V was clipped by 5 bases and J by 0 bases; unmatched bases: 6. Here the CDR3 reads CATSGRDRSSYEQYF. CDR3 in DNA: TGTGCCACCAGCGGCCGGGACAGGAGCTCCTACGAGCAGTACTTC.

This clonotype was detected many times. The V call is TRBV4-3, the J call TRBJ2-1; tentative D call: TRBD2 (6 bases). V was clipped by 0 bases and J by 6 bases, with 21 bases between them. Per germline, CDR1 LGHNA and CDR2 YSLEER. This CDR3 has 18 residues. This CDR3 is CASSQDPAFSGVSNEQFF. DNA of the CDR3: TGCGCCAGCAGCCAAGATCCGGCTTTCTCGGGAGTCAGCAATGAGCAGTTCTTC.

In this sample, this clonotype turned up many times. The genes are TRBV6-6 and TRBJ1-2, with D possibly being TRBD1 (6 bases). The germline V and J ends were trimmed by 6 bases and 2 bases, with 7 bases remaining between them. The CDR3 has 12 amino acids. Germline V gives CDR1 MNHNY, CDR2 SVGAGI (reference sequence). CDR3 DNA sequence: TGTGCCAGCAGGGGGACAAACTATGGCTACACCTTC. This translates into CASRGTNYGYTF.

This clonotype is medium-sized. V gene TRBV29-1 combines with J gene TRBJ1-1; no clear D. In germline, CDR1 is SQVTM, CDR2 ANQGSEA. V was trimmed by 4 bases and J by 4 bases, leaving 10 bases between them. CDR3 size: 12 residues. DNA for the CDR3: TGCAGCGTTGGTCAGATAGGCACTGAAGCTTTCTTT. This sequence encodes CSVGQIGTEAFF.

Within the sample, this clonotype is medium-sized. The chain has TRBV29-1 and TRBJ1-1; no reliable D call. The V and J ends lost 2 bases and 0 bases respectively, with 4 bases between them. The CDR3 length is 12 residues. Per the germline V gene, CDR1 is SQVTM and CDR2 is ANQGSEA. CDR3 in DNA: TGCAGCGTTGAACGGCTGAACACTGAAGCTTTCTTT. This encodes CSVERLNTEAFF.

This clonotype was detected many times. This rearrangement joins TRBV28 to TRBJ2-5; D might be TRBD2 (6 bases). The germline CDR1 and CDR2 sequences are MDHEN and SYDVKM. This CDR3 spans 13 amino acids. V was clipped by 2 bases and J by 4 bases, with 8 bases between them. Written as DNA, the CDR3 is TGTGCCAGCAGTTTACCCGGGGGAGAGACCCAGTACTTC. Translating it yields CASSLPGGETQYF.

This clonotype came up many times. The genes are TRBV20-1 and TRBJ1-6; D not resolved. In germline, CDR1 is DFQATT, CDR2 SNEGSKA (reference sequence). The germline V and J ends were trimmed by 3 bases and 0 bases, with 18 bases remaining between them. The CDR3 sequence is 18 residues long. The CDR3 DNA reads TGCAGTGCTAGTGGTGGGCAGCTCTTCTACTCCTATAATTCACCCCTCCACTTT. Translating it yields CSASGGQLFYSYNSPLHF.

This clonotype was detected ten times or more. The rearrangement links TRBV6-1 to TRBJ1-2; 7 bases fit TRBD1. There are 15 residues in the CDR3. Per the germline V gene, CDR1 is MNHNS and CDR2 is SASEGT. V lost 8 bases to trimming and J lost 8 bases; unmatched junction nucleotides: 17. CDR3 amino acids: CASLSDREHFGGYTF. The CDR3 DNA reads TGTGCCAGCCTTTCCGACAGGGAACATTTCGGCGGCTACACCTTC.

This clonotype qualifies as medium-sized. The chain has TRBV28 and TRBJ2-3; the D is unclear. This CDR3 has 15 amino acids. Looked up from germline, CDR1 is MDHEN and CDR2 is SYDVKM. Between the trimmed V and J ends, which lost 3 bases and 4 bases, there was a span of 14 bases. The CDR3 sequence is CASSFLQVRADTQYF. In DNA form, the CDR3 reads TGTGCCAGCAGTTTCCTGCAGGTTAGGGCAGATACGCAGTATTTT.

This clonotype was found many times. The chain joins TRBV28 to TRBJ2-1; a possible D gene is TRBD2 (6 bases). This CDR3 spans 13 amino acids. V was clipped by 6 bases and J by 10 bases, with 16 bases between them. Per the germline V gene, CDR1 is MDHEN and CDR2 is SYDVKM. CDR3 nucleotide sequence: TGTGCCAGCAGAAAAACCAGTCGGGGGGAGCAGTTCTTC. Translation gives CASRKTSRGEQFF.

The rearrangement joins TRBV11-3 to TRBJ2-1; the D is unclear. Germline CDR1 is SGHNT and CDR2 is YENEEA. The CDR3 is 15 amino acids. V was shortened by 2 bases and J by 4 bases, with 12 bases between the two germline ends. The CDR3 DNA reads as TGTGCCAGCAGCTTAAGACATGGGTTTTACAATGAGCAGTTCTTC. Its protein is CASSLRHGFYNEQFF.

Many counts were recorded for this clonotype. The chain links TRBV10-2 to TRBJ2-4; 9 bases match TRBD2. J lost 13 bases, V lost 6 bases, and 7 bases had no gene match. Germline V gives CDR1 WSHSY, CDR2 SAAADI. The CDR3 totals 12 residues. The CDR3 loop reads CASSWSSGGQYF. As DNA, the CDR3 is TGCGCCAGCAGCTGGTCAAGCGGGGGGCAGTACTTC.

This clonotype showed up many times. The chain combines TRBV20-1 with TRBJ2-3, with TRBD2 matching 13 bases. The CDR3 is made up of 15 amino acids. The V gene end was trimmed by 2 bases and the J gene end by 3 bases; junction bases not matched to a gene: 2. Germline assignment: CDR1 DFQATT and CDR2 SNEGSKA (reference sequence). In DNA, the CDR3 is TGCAGTGCTAGAACTAGCGGGAGGGATACAGATACGCAGTATTTT. This translates into CSARTSGRDTDTQYF.

V usage is TRBV15 and J usage is TRBJ2-2; D might be TRBD1 (6 bases). V shed 1 base and J shed 6 bases, with 18 bases lying between them. CDR1 is LNHNV, CDR2 YYDKDF, per germline (reference sequence). CDR3 length equals 17 residues. CDR3 region: CATSRVDRKFSAGELFF. The CDR3 DNA sequence: TGTGCCACCAGCAGAGTCGACAGGAAGTTTTCTGCCGGGGAGCTGTTTTTT. Full variable domain (rest looked up from reference TRBV15 and TRBJ2-2): DAMVIQNPRYQVTQFGKPVTLSCSQTLNHNVMYWYQQKSSQAPKLLFHYYDKDFNNEADTPDNFQSRRPNTSFCFLDIRSPGLGDTAMYLCATSRVDRKFSAGELFFGEGSRLTVL.

This clonotype is deemed medium-sized. The chain employs TRBV28 and TRBJ2-3; D remains ambiguous. This CDR3 region has 14 residues. V was trimmed by 2 bases and J by 2 bases, leaving 8 bases between them. Looked up from germline, CDR1 is MDHEN and CDR2 is SYDVKM. The CDR3 nucleotides read TGTGCCAGCAGTTTAGGGGATTACACAGATACGCAGTATTTT. This encodes CASSLGDYTDTQYF.

This chain uses TRBV2 with TRBJ2-1; D is undetermined. There are 15 residues in the CDR3. Germline V lookup: CDR1 SNHLY, CDR2 FYNNEI. The ends were cut back, 2 bases at V and 4 bases at J, with 12 bases in the middle. For the CDR3, the DNA is TGTGCCAGCAGTGAACAGGTTTGGTCTTACAATGAGCAGTTCTTC. Residues: CASSEQVWSYNEQFF.

The table lists this clonotype with many counts. This chain links TRBV6-2 or TRBV6-3 with TRBJ1-5, with D uncertain. V lost 2 bases and J lost 4, with 12 bases in between. CDR3 length: 15 amino acids. In germline, CDR1 is MNHEY, CDR2 SVGEGT. CDR3 sequence: CASSYALEENQPQHF. The CDR3 DNA is TGTGCCAGCAGTTACGCCCTAGAGGAGAATCAGCCCCAGCATTTT.

This clonotype showed up many times. The chain joins TRBV5-1 to TRBJ2-7; 9 bases match TRBD2. The V and J ends lost 1 base and 0 bases, in that order; junction bases with no gene match: 8. Germline assignment: CDR1 SGHRS and CDR2 YFSETQ. CDR3 length: 17 residues. The CDR3 region is CASSLSLAGFLSYEQYF. The CDR3 DNA reads as TGCGCCAGCAGCTTGAGCCTAGCGGGATTTCTCTCCTACGAGCAGTACTTC.

This clonotype was observed at least ten times. The rearrangement joins TRBV3-1 to TRBJ1-1; a weak D match, TRBD1 (6 bases). Per the germline V gene, CDR1 is LGHDT and CDR2 is YNNKEL (reference sequence). The CDR3 is made up of 15 amino acids. The V gene lost 8 bases and the J gene lost 7 bases, with 23 bases spanning the gap. The CDR3 region has the DNA TGTGCCAGCCAAGAATCGACAGGTTGGGGCGATGAAGCTTTCTTT. This codes for CASQESTGWGDEAFF. The full variable domain, rest sourced from reference TRBV3-1 and TRBJ1-1, is DTAVSQTPKYLVTQMGNDKSIKCEQNLGHDTMYWYKQDSKKFLKIMFSYNNKELIINETVPNRFSPKSPDKAHLNLHINSLELGDSAVYFCASQESTGWGDEAFFGQGTRLTVV.

There are many counts of this clonotype. This chain uses TRBV18 with TRBJ2-2; weak D call: TRBD1 (5 bases). CDR1 is KGHSH, CDR2 LQKENI, per germline. The CDR3 sequence is 14 residues long. V was pared by 5 bases and J by 4 bases, with 11 bases between. CDR3 nucleotide sequence: TGTGCCAGCTCAGAGAATCAGGGCACCGGGGAGCTGTTTTTT. This gives the protein CASSENQGTGELFF.

This clonotype came up many times. The chain couples TRBV28 to TRBJ1-1, with 7 positions matching TRBD1. The junction had 11 bases not matched to a gene; V was cut back by 7 bases and J by 0 bases. This CDR3 contains 16 residues. The germline gives CDR1 MDHEN, CDR2 SYDVKM. CDR3 in DNA: TGTGCCAGCACAGGCGACAGGGCTATCATGAACACTGAAGCTTTCTTT. Protein: CASTGDRAIMNTEAFF. Filled out from reference TRBV28 and TRBJ1-1, the complete variable domain reads DVKVTQSSRYLVKRTGEKVFLECVQDMDHENMFWYRQDPGLGLRLIYFSYDVKMKEKGDIPEGYSVSREKKERFSLILESASTNQTSMYLCASTGDRAIMNTEAFFGQGTRLTVV.

At least ten counts were recorded for this clonotype. The V and J genes are TRBV7-9 and TRBJ1-2, with D hard to call. The CDR3 contains 16 residues. From germline, CDR1 is SEHNR and CDR2 FQNEAQ (reference sequence). The germline V and J ends were trimmed by 5 bases and 2 bases, with 18 bases remaining between them. The CDR3 protein is CASSPRVYTLNYGYTF. The CDR3 region has the DNA TGTGCCAGCAGCCCTCGTGTCTACACCCTAAACTATGGCTACACCTTC. Full variable domain (missing parts from reference TRBV7-9 and TRBJ1-2): DTGVSQNPRHKITKRGQNVTFRCDPISEHNRLYWYRQTLGQGPEFLTYFQNEAQLEKSRLLSDRFSAERPKGSFSTLEIQRTEQGDSAMYLCASSPRVYTLNYGYTFGSGTRLTVV.

This clonotype was observed at least ten times. The rearrangement links TRBV4-3 to TRBJ2-7; a possible D gene is TRBD2 (6 bases). Germline loops: CDR1 LGHNA, CDR2 YSLEER. CDR3 size: 16 residues. V was trimmed by 0 bases and J by 0 bases, leaving 12 bases between them. In DNA form, the CDR3 reads TGCGCCAGCAGCCAAGATCTTGGAGGGAGCTCCTACGAGCAGTACTTC. As protein: CASSQDLGGSSYEQYF.

Many counts were recorded for this clonotype. The CDR3 DNA is TGCAGTGCTAGAGATCTGGGACTAGCGGGTTATGAGCAGTTCTTC. Its translation is CSARDLGLAGYEQFF. The V gene is TRBV20-1, the J gene TRBJ2-1; 12 nucleotides line up with TRBD2. The CDR3 contains 15 residues. The J segment lost 8 bases and the V segment lost 0 bases, leaving 5 bases of the junction unmatched. Looked up from germline, CDR1 is DFQATT and CDR2 is SNEGSKA (reference sequence).

This clonotype was found many times. V usage is TRBV27 and J usage is TRBJ2-7; weak D call: TRBD1 (6 bases). The CDR3 loop spans 14 amino acids. The V and J ends lost 5 bases and 2 bases respectively, with 13 bases between them. Germline CDR1 and CDR2: MNHEY and SMNVEV (reference sequence). For the CDR3, the DNA is TGTGCCAGCAGTCCCCAGGGGCCCGCCTACGAGCAGTACTTC. It is translated as CASSPQGPAYEQYF.

There are many counts of this clonotype. The V and J genes are TRBV6-2 or TRBV6-3 and TRBJ2-4; TRBD1 matches at 7 bases. This CDR3 spans 16 amino acids. V was pared by 6 bases and J by 5 bases, with 13 bases of the junction left unmatched. Germline V gene lookup returns CDR1 MNHEY and CDR2 SVGEGT. This CDR3 reads CASSHRDRAGENIQYF. The CDR3 DNA reads TGTGCCAGCAGCCACCGAGACAGGGCTGGGGAAAACATTCAGTACTTC.

This clonotype was detected many times. V gene TRBV19 combines with J gene TRBJ2-7; unclear D gene. CDR1 and CDR2 from the germline V gene are LNHDA and SQIVND (reference sequence). The V and J ends lost 3 bases and 0 bases respectively, with 6 bases between them. This CDR3 contains 13 residues. The CDR3 sequence is CASSMVHSYEQYF. The CDR3 nucleotides are TGTGCCAGTAGTATGGTACACTCCTACGAGCAGTACTTC.

The table lists this clonotype with many counts. V usage is TRBV13 and J usage is TRBJ2-1; possible D gene TRBD2, 6 bases. Germline V gene data show CDR1 as PRHDT and CDR2 as FYEKMQ (reference sequence). The V gene lost 4 bases and the J gene lost 8 bases, with 21 bases spanning the gap. The CDR3 totals 16 residues. CDR3 coding DNA: TGTGCCAGCAGCTCTATTCTTGGGGGGAGTTCCGATGAGCAGTTCTTC. Its translation: CASSSILGGSSDEQFF. Full variable domain (rest looked up from reference TRBV13 and TRBJ2-1): AAGVIQSPRHLIKEKRETATLKCYPIPRHDTVYWYQQGPGQDPQFLISFYEKMQSDKGSIPDRFSAQQFSDYHSELNMSSLELGDSALYFCASSSILGGSSDEQFFGPGTRLTVL.

This clonotype was picked up many times. The chain employs TRBV7-8 and TRBJ2-5; D is possibly TRBD1 (5 bases). CDR3 length: 12 residues. Germline V gene sequence: CDR1 SGHVS, CDR2 FQNEAQ. V was trimmed by 6 bases and J by 5 bases, leaving 10 bases between them. In nucleotides, the CDR3 is TGTGCCAGCAGTTCAGGGATGGAGACCCAGTACTTC. This sequence encodes CASSSGMETQYF. Full variable domain (rest looked up from reference TRBV7-8 and TRBJ2-5): GAGVSQSPRYKVAKRGQDVALRCDPISGHVSLFWYQQALGQGPEFLTYFQNEAQLDKSGLPSDRFFAERPEGSVSTLKIQRTQQEDSAVYLCASSSGMETQYFGPGTRLLVL.